The 22 T cell receptor beta chains given below trace back to one sample, sequenced in a study of T-cell memory formation after mild COVID-19. In TCRdb, the 5' RACE reads were re-called with MiXCR into one record per CDR3 protein. The sample includes around 440,000 distinct CDR3 sequences, over 15% of them seen just once. Source material: PBMCs or a T cell subset sorted from them (not recorded which). All receptors derive from an adult woman who had mild COVID-19 (a few samples of this study predate the infection). Cell type and time point are not known.

This clonotype was seen ten or more times. The chain employs TRBV11-2 and TRBJ2-7; D gene ambiguous. The V gene lost 0 bases and the J gene lost 3 bases, with 3 bases spanning the gap. The CDR3 contains 12 residues. Per germline, CDR1 SGHAT and CDR2 FQNNGV. The CDR3 DNA reads as TGTGCCAGCAGCTTAGATGTCTACGAGCAGTACTTC. Protein product: CASSLDVYEQYF.

The V call is TRBV9, the J call TRBJ1-4, with a tentative D call TRBD1 (5 bases). V lost 1 base, J lost 8 bases, and 21 bases lay in between. The CDR3 contains 17 residues. Germline V lookup: CDR1 SGDLS, CDR2 YYNGEE. CDR3 DNA: TGTGCCAGCAGCGTACCCTCCTCACCCGGGGGGAAGGAAAAACTGTTTTTT. It specifies CASSVPSSPGGKEKLFF.

This chain connects TRBV6-5 to TRBJ2-7; no definite D call. V lost 5 bases to trimming and J lost 3 bases, with 11 bases between them. The CDR3 length is 13 residues. Germline CDR1 reads MNHEY; CDR2 reads SVGAGI. DNA for the CDR3: TGTGCCAGCAGTACCCCCCTGGACTACGAGCAGTACTTC. Its translation is CASSTPLDYEQYF.

The CDR3 sequence: CASSLGRGPSGANVLTF. The CDR3 coding sequence is TGTGCCAGCAGTTTGGGCAGGGGGCCCTCTGGGGCCAACGTCCTGACTTTC. The J gene is TRBJ2-6, the V gene TRBV27; 8 positions match TRBD1. CDR3 length equals 17 residues. Germline CDR1 and CDR2: MNHEY and SMNVEV (reference sequence). After removal of 3 bases from V and 0 bases from J, the junction contained 4 bases not matched to a gene.

This clonotype was seen only a few times. The V call is TRBV7-3, the J call TRBJ2-3, with 7 bases that match TRBD1. After removal of 4 bases from V and 1 base from J, the junction contained 8 bases not matched to a gene. Germline V gives CDR1 SGHTA, CDR2 FQGTGA. The CDR3 length is 16 residues. The CDR3 is CASSSLQGTGTDTQYF. CDR3 in DNA: TGTGCCAGCAGCTCATTACAGGGGACGGGCACAGATACGCAGTATTTT.

V is TRBV29-1 and J is TRBJ1-1, with D possibly being TRBD1 (6 bases). CDR1 SQVTM and CDR2 ANQGSEA come from the germline V gene. The CDR3 extends over 15 amino acids. V shed 7 bases and J shed 0 bases, with 18 bases lying between them. The CDR3 loop reads CSAEGGEWMNTEAFF. CDR3 in DNA: TGCAGCGCGGAGGGGGGAGAATGGATGAACACTGAAGCTTTCTTT. Based on the CDR3 plus reference TRBV29-1 and TRBJ1-1, the full variable domain is SAVISQKPSRDICQRGTSLTIQCQVDSQVTMMFWYRQQPGQSLTLIATANQGSEATYESGFVIDKFPISRPNLTFSTLTVSNMSPEDSSIYLCSAEGGEWMNTEAFFGQGTRLTVV.

This clonotype was observed a handful of times. The CDR3 reads CASKREETAAYEQYF. CDR3 DNA: TGCGCCAGCAAAAGGGAAGAGACAGCCGCCTACGAGCAGTACTTC. The chain recombines TRBV5-1 with TRBJ2-7, with D maybe TRBD1 (5 bases). The CDR3 contains 15 residues. CDR1 and CDR2 (germline): SGHRS, YFSETQ. The ends were cut back, 6 bases at V and 2 bases at J, with 18 bases in the middle.

This chain links TRBV5-1 with TRBJ2-7; TRBD2 might be the D (6 bases). This CDR3 spans 16 amino acids. The V gene's germline CDR1 is SGHRS and CDR2 YFSETQ. V was pared by 0 bases and J by 0 bases, with 13 bases between. In nucleotides, the CDR3 is TGCGCCAGCAGCTTGGAGGGAGGAGTAAGCTCCTACGAGCAGTACTTC. Its protein product is CASSLEGGVSSYEQYF.

This chain links TRBV6-5 with TRBJ2-1; D ambiguous. The CDR3 spans 14 residues. Germline V gives CDR1 MNHEY, CDR2 SVGAGI. Trimming removed 5 bases at V and 4 bases at J, with 12 bases between. The CDR3 DNA reads as TGTGCCAGCAGTCGGCAACAAGGGTACAATGAGCAGTTCTTC. This gives the protein CASSRQQGYNEQFF.

This clonotype showed up just a few times. The rearrangement joins TRBV10-3 to TRBJ2-7, with 8 bases lining up with TRBD2. The CDR3 extends over 18 amino acids. Trimming took 6 bases from V and 3 from J; bases not matched to a gene: 19. Looked up from germline, CDR1 is ENHRY and CDR2 is SYGVKD. The CDR3 loop reads CAISSPIGLAGEGYEQYF. CDR3 DNA: TGTGCCATCAGCTCCCCTATTGGGCTAGCGGGTGAAGGCTACGAGCAGTACTTC.

This CDR3 is CASSQESAGTRYGYTF. CDR3 bases: TGCGCCAGCAGCCAAGAGTCCGCAGGGACTAGGTATGGCTACACCTTC. V gene TRBV4-1 combines with J gene TRBJ1-2, with D tentatively TRBD1 (5 bases). V was clipped by 0 bases and J by 5 bases, with 16 bases between them. Germline V gene lookup returns CDR1 MGHRA and CDR2 YSYEKL. This CDR3 spans 16 amino acids.

V and J are TRBV30 and TRBJ2-7, with D perhaps TRBD2 (6 bases). Deletions cut 8 bases from V and 5 bases from J, with 25 bases between. The CDR3 has 15 residues. Germline CDR1 is GTSNPN and CDR2 is SVGIG (reference sequence). The CDR3 DNA follows: TGTGCCCTCCGCGGGGCTCGGGGGAGAGTCCACGAGCAGTACTTC. The encoded protein is CALRGARGRVHEQYF.

J is TRBJ1-2 and V is TRBV28; D remains ambiguous. The germline V gene encodes CDR1 MDHEN and CDR2 SYDVKM. V was cut by 5 bases and J by 2 bases, with 21 bases left in between. This CDR3 region has 17 residues. CDR3 protein: CASSPPDGKGLNYGYTF. DNA of the CDR3: TGTGCCAGCAGTCCCCCGGACGGGAAAGGACTAAACTATGGCTACACCTTC.

The chain combines TRBV3-1 with TRBJ1-1, with a weak D call TRBD1 (5 bases). The CDR3 has 13 residues. The germline V and J ends were trimmed by 4 bases and 5 bases, with 11 bases remaining between them. Germline lookup yields CDR1 LGHDT and CDR2 YNNKEL (reference sequence). CDR3 sequence reads: CASSLAEGTEAFF. For the CDR3, the DNA is TGTGCCAGCAGCCTCGCAGAGGGGACTGAAGCTTTCTTT.

The J gene is TRBJ2-5, the V gene TRBV5-4; 8 bases map to TRBD2. The CDR3 covers 15 residues. The germline V gene has CDR1 SGHNT and CDR2 YYREEE (reference sequence). The ends lost 4 bases at V and 3 bases at J; junction bases unmatched: 8. The CDR3 nucleotides are TGTGCCAGCAGCCCTGACGTTAGCGGGGAAGAGACCCAGTACTTC. Translated, it gives CASSPDVSGEETQYF.

This clonotype turned up a few times. This sequence joins TRBV9 and TRBJ2-1, with TRBD2 matching 8 bases. Germline assignment: CDR1 SGDLS and CDR2 YYNGEE. The CDR3 is made up of 15 amino acids. The V gene end was trimmed by 3 bases and the J gene end by 5 bases; junction bases not matched to a gene: 7. In nucleotides, the CDR3 is TGTGCCAGCAGCGCCGCTAGCGGGCTTAACAATGAGCAGTTCTTC. As protein: CASSAASGLNNEQFF.

CDR3 in amino acids: CASRSGPLYGYTF. Written as DNA, the CDR3 is TGTGCCAGCAGGAGCGGACCACTCTATGGCTACACCTTC. J is TRBJ1-2 and V is TRBV12-3 or TRBV12-4; D unclear. The V end was cut by 6 bases, the J end by 4 bases, with 12 bases between. CDR3 length: 13 amino acids.

This chain connects TRBV7-9 to TRBJ2-1; D tentatively fits TRBD1 or TRBD2 (6 bases each). Germline loops: CDR1 SEHNR, CDR2 FQNEAQ (reference sequence). CDR3 length: 14 amino acids. The CDR3 coding sequence is TGTGCTTGTGAGAAGGGGGAGGTGTCGAATGAGCAGTTCTTC. Amino acid sequence: CACEKGEVSNEQFF.

The V and J genes are TRBV5-1 and TRBJ2-1; 12 bases are a match to TRBD2. V trimming: 2 bases; J trimming: 8 bases; junction bases outside the gene matches: 5. Germline loops: CDR1 SGHRS, CDR2 YFSETQ. This CDR3 spans 15 amino acids. CDR3 sequence (DNA): TGCGCCAGCAGCTTCTCTAGCGGGAGGGGATATGAGCAGTTCTTC. Its protein product is CASSFSSGRGYEQFF.

This clonotype has more than one count but fewer than ten. The chain combines TRBV21-1 with TRBJ1-1; the table's D call, TRBD1, was not checked against the DNA. TRBV21-1 is recorded as a pseudogene. The CDR3 totals 14 residues. In nucleotides, the CDR3 is TGTGCCAGCAGCAAAGGGACAGGGTTAGATGAAGCTTTCTTT. It translates to CASSKGTGLDEAFF.

A few counts support this clonotype. CDR3 residues: CASSQDLRDSPYNEQFF. The CDR3 region has the DNA TGCGCCAGCAGCCAAGATCTTAGGGACAGTCCCTACAATGAGCAGTTCTTC. The chain recombines TRBV4-3 with TRBJ2-1; 7 bases are a match to TRBD1. Losses at the gene ends were 0 bases for V and 2 bases for J; bases not matched to a gene: 7. Per the germline V gene, CDR1 is LGHNA and CDR2 is YSLEER. There are 17 residues in the CDR3.

The V gene is TRBV18, the J gene TRBJ2-7; D tentatively reads TRBD1 or TRBD2 (5 bases each). Trimming took off 4 bases at V and 3 bases at J, with 13 bases between the two ends. The CDR3 runs to 14 residues. Germline V gives CDR1 KGHSH, CDR2 LQKENI. CDR3 amino acids: CASSLGDLNYEQYF. Here the CDR3 DNA reads TGTGCCAGCTCACTGGGGGATCTAAACTACGAGCAGTACTTC.